The table lists the clone carrying this T cell receptor beta chain with a few counts. The antigen remains unidentified. What was amplified from RNA transcripts were TCR beta CDR3 regions. The primer set for the first-round RT-PCR of the TCR CDR3 was HTBI. TCRdb called the multiplex PCR reads again in MiXCR, with one record for every CDR3 protein. Among 500,000 to 750,000 distinct CDR3 sequences listed, 14% were seen once. This entry comes from a study of T cells in Graves' hyperthyroidism and ophthalmopathy. The study, taken as a whole, reports: Ophthalmopathy and stable hyperthyroidism were told apart by a 13 V-J model.

In germline, CDR1 is MNHEY, CDR2 SVGEGT. CDR3 length equals 16 residues. The germline V and J ends were trimmed by 2 bases and 5 bases, with 15 bases remaining between them. Patients with uncontrolled infections, other autoimmune diseases, pregnancy or lactation were excluded. Fresh peripheral blood, about 10 ml of it, supplied the PBMCs. The source material was blood. The clonotype comes from a woman aged 18-29 years with Graves' ophthalmopathy. This chain uses TRBV6-2 or TRBV6-3 with TRBJ2-2; D not certain. The CDR3 spells CASSYPHSTRTGELFF. The CDR3 nucleotides read TGTGCCAGCAGTTACCCTCATTCCACCAGGACCGGGGAGCTGTTTTTT.